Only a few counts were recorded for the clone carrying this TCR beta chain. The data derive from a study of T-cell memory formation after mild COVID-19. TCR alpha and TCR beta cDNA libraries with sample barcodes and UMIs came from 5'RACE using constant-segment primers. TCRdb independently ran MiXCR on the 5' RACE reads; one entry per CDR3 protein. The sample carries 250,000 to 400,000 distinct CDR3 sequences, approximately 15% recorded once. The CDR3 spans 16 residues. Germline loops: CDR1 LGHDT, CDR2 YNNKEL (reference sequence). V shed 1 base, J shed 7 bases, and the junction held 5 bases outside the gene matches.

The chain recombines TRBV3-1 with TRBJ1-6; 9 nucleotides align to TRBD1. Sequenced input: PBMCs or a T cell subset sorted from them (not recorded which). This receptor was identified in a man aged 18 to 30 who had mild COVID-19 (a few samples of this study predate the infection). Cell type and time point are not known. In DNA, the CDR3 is TGTGCCAGCAGCCAAGTCCCGGGACAGGGAAATTCACCCCTCCACTTT. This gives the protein CASSQVPGQGNSPLHF.